Listed below are T cell receptor beta chains from one sample, sequenced in a study of T cells in Graves' hyperthyroidism and ophthalmopathy. Via MiXCR, TCRdb re-called the multiplex PCR reads, giving one row per CDR3 protein. The sample carries around 660,000 distinct CDR3 sequences, 40% to 55% recorded once. Sequenced material: peripheral blood or thyroid tissue (not recorded which). The receptors come from an adult man with Graves' disease, either hyperthyroidism or ophthalmopathy (not recorded which). CDR3s include the opening cysteine and the closing phenylalanine or tryptophan. The order of the fields is clone size, V gene, D gene, J gene, CDR3 protein, CDR3 DNA. The D gene is left open where the match is weak. Rows give clone size only sometimes, using once, few, many, or a class for an expanded clone.

NA	TRBV20-1	TRBD1	TRBJ2-7	CSAIRQGVALREQYF	TGCAGTGCTATTCGACAGGGAGTAGCCTTGCGGGAGCAGTACTTC
NA	TRBV25-1	NA	TRBJ1-2	CASSAYGREGYTF	TGTGCCAGCAGTGCATATGGCAGGGAGGGCTACACCTTC
NA	TRBV11-2	TRBD1	TRBJ1-2	CASSSQPGQGAFGYTF	TGTGCCAGCAGCTCGCAACCGGGACAGGGGGCCTTTGGCTACACCTTC
NA	TRBV10-3	NA	TRBJ2-7	CAISPSSLARPTYEQYF	TGTGCCATCAGTCCGTCGTCGTTGGCCAGACCAACCTACGAGCAGTACTTC
once	TRBV29-1	TRBD1	TRBJ1-2	CSLAGQVYGYTF	TGCAGCTTAGCTGGACAGGTCTATGGCTACACCTTC
few	TRBV6-5	NA	TRBJ1-2	CASSYSSPAYYGYTF	TGTGCCAGCAGTTACTCGAGTCCAGCATACTATGGCTACACCTTC
many	TRBV24-1	TRBD1	TRBJ1-1	CATAQGVTEAFF	TGTGCCACCGCCCAGGGGGTAACTGAAGCTTTCTTT
NA	TRBV6-5	TRBD2	TRBJ2-7	CASSPSPGLASYEQYF	TGTGCCAGCAGCCCCTCACCGGGACTAGCGTCTTACGAGCAGTACTTC
few	TRBV2	NA	TRBJ1-1	CASSQDPGRPEAFF	TGTGCCAGCAGCCAAGATCCCGGGAGACCTGAAGCTTTCTTT
NA	TRBV3-1	TRBD1	TRBJ1-5	CASSGTGQGTQPQHF	TGTGCCAGCAGCGGGACGGGACAGGGTACTCAGCCCCAGCATTTT
NA	TRBV6-6	NA	TRBJ2-5	CASRSTRQGETQYF	TGTGCCAGCCGAAGTACTCGCCAGGGGGAGACCCAGTACTTC
few	TRBV7-3	NA	TRBJ1-1	CASSLYPNMNTEAFF	TGTGCCAGCAGCTTATACCCGAACATGAACACTGAAGCTTTCTTT
few	TRBV4-3	NA	TRBJ1-3	CASSQDRTTGNTIYF	TGCGCCAGCAGCCAAGATCGGACAACGGGAAACACCATATATTTT
many	TRBV7-2	NA	TRBJ1-1	CASSLERRGTEAFF	TGTGCCAGCAGCTTAGAACGCAGGGGCACTGAAGCTTTCTTT
NA	TRBV20-1	TRBD1	TRBJ1-1	CSARSPPGQHMNTEAFF	TGCAGTGCTAGATCGCCTCCGGGACAGCACATGAACACTGAAGCTTTCTTT
once	TRBV29-1	NA	TRBJ1-2	CSPFEEGYGYTF	TGCAGCCCCTTCGAAGAGGGCTATGGCTACACCTTC
few	TRBV20-1	TRBD2	TRBJ2-5	CSARDPLGLAGGETQYF	TGCAGTGCTAGAGACCCCCTCGGACTAGCGGGGGGAGAGACCCAGTACTTC
few	TRBV20-1	NA	TRBJ2-5	CSANAGPRDKTQYF	TGCAGTGCTAACGCCGGGCCGCGGGACAAGACCCAGTACTTC
NA	TRBV20-1	TRBD1	TRBJ2-7	CSVGDGQGVYEQYF	TGCAGCGTTGGGGACGGACAGGGGGTATACGAGCAGTACTTC
NA	TRBV25-1	TRBD1	TRBJ1-2	CASSASTGPSYGYTF	TGTGCCAGCAGTGCCTCGACAGGGCCTAGCTATGGCTACACCTTC
NA	TRBV7-9	NA	TRBJ1-4	CASSPGLPATNEKLFF	TGTGCCAGCAGTCCGGGACTTCCGGCAACTAATGAAAAACTGTTTTTT
many	TRBV29-1	NA	TRBJ1-1	CSVDRHMNTEAFF	TGCAGCGTTGACAGGCATATGAACACTGAAGCTTTCTTT
few	TRBV14	NA	TRBJ1-2	CASSQEIGGANYGYTF	TGTGCCAGCAGCCAAGAAATTGGAGGAGCTAACTATGGCTACACCTTC
few	TRBV5-5	NA	TRBJ1-4	CASSPGPGGLFF	TGTGCCAGCAGCCCGGGGCCGGGGGGACTGTTTTTT
NA	TRBV2	NA	TRBJ1-6	CAMKQGSNSPLHF	TGTGCCATGAAACAGGGATCTAATTCACCCCTCCACTTT
NA	TRBV7-9	NA	TRBJ2-7	CASSLEARYEQYF	TGTGCCAGCAGTTTAGAAGCGAGATACGAGCAGTACTTC
NA	TRBV29-1	NA	TRBJ1-2	CSVEGWGYGYTF	TGCAGCGTTGAAGGGTGGGGCTATGGCTACACCTTC
few	TRBV6-1	NA	TRBJ2-5	CASSEAWSGETQYF	TGTGCCAGCAGTGAAGCGTGGTCCGGCGAGACCCAGTACTTC
NA	TRBV6-1	TRBD1	TRBJ2-7	CASTRQGDEQYF	TGTGCCAGCACCAGACAGGGCGACGAGCAGTACTTC
NA	TRBV20-1	TRBD1	TRBJ2-7	CSAQGVHEQYF	TGCAGTGCCCAGGGGGTCCACGAGCAGTACTTC
once	TRBV29-1	NA	TRBJ1-2	CSAGEGHGYTF	TGCAGCGCTGGAGAGGGGCATGGCTACACCTTC
NA	TRBV6-5	TRBD1	TRBJ1-2	CASGDRGANYGYTF	TGTGCCAGCGGGGACAGGGGAGCTAACTATGGCTACACCTTC
few	TRBV10-3	NA	TRBJ1-5	CAISESKGNQPQHF	TGTGCCATCAGTGAGTCGAAGGGCAATCAGCCCCAGCATTTT
NA	TRBV7-9	NA	TRBJ1-1	CASSLVGGLGTEAFF	TGTGCCAGCAGCTTAGTCGGGGGGCTGGGCACTGAAGCTTTCTTT
many	TRBV9	TRBD1	TRBJ1-2	CASSSDRERGYTF	TGTGCCAGCAGCTCGGACAGGGAGCGTGGCTACACCTTC
NA	TRBV12-3/TRBV12-4	NA	TRBJ1-2	CASTLPQVPGGYTF	TGTGCCAGCACTCTACCCCAGGTGCCGGGGGGCTACACCTTC
NA	TRBV5-1	TRBD2	TRBJ2-5	CAGSQALAGGGETQYF	TGCGCCGGCAGCCAGGCATTGGCGGGAGGAGGAGAGACCCAGTACTTC
NA	TRBV2	TRBD1	TRBJ1-4	CASSDGTGLSNEKLFF	TGTGCCAGCAGTGATGGGACAGGGTTGTCTAATGAAAAACTGTTTTTT
NA	TRBV10-3	TRBD2	TRBJ2-5	CAISDAGGPETQYF	TGTGCCATCAGTGACGCGGGGGGGCCGGAGACCCAGTACTTC
NA	TRBV5-1	TRBD1	TRBJ2-7	CASSFLQGATYEQYF	TGCGCCAGCAGCTTCTTACAGGGGGCCACCTACGAGCAGTACTTC
NA	TRBV5-1	TRBD2	TRBJ2-7	CASTLAGGSEQYF	TGTGCCAGCACTCTAGCGGGAGGGAGTGAGCAGTACTTC
NA	TRBV11-1	TRBD1	TRBJ2-5	CASSFYGRTGQETQYF	TGTGCCAGCAGCTTCTACGGACGGACAGGCCAAGAGACCCAGTACTTC
many	TRBV10-3	TRBD1	TRBJ1-2	CAISGGQVIGGYTF	TGTGCCATCAGTGGGGGACAGGTTATTGGGGGCTACACCTTC
NA	TRBV12-3/TRBV12-4	NA	TRBJ1-2	CASSYSEINYGYTF	TGTGCCAGCAGTTACTCGGAGATTAACTATGGCTACACCTTC
many	TRBV10-3	NA	TRBJ2-5	CAISGGLETQYF	TGTGCCATCAGTGGGGGCCTTGAGACCCAGTACTTC
few	TRBV20-1	NA	TRBJ2-5	CSARDPPSTSPQETQYF	TGCAGTGCTAGGGACCCCCCGAGTACGAGTCCCCAAGAGACCCAGTACTTC
many	TRBV20-1	NA	TRBJ1-2	CSARELDYGYTF	TGCAGTGCTAGAGAACTCGACTATGGCTACACCTTC
once	TRBV24-1	TRBD1	TRBJ1-1	CATSTRDRGNTEAFF	TGTGCCACCAGTACCCGGGACAGGGGGAACACTGAAGCTTTCTTT
few	TRBV11-2	NA	TRBJ1-2	CASSLVVEYDGYTF	TGTGCCAGCAGCTTAGTGGTGGAATACGATGGCTACACCTTC
NA	TRBV2	NA	TRBJ2-7	CASSEGQRNLYEQYF	TGTGCCAGCAGTGAGGGCCAGCGGAACCTTTACGAGCAGTACTTC
NA	TRBV2	NA	TRBJ1-5	CASSEGPGGGGNQPQHF	TGTGCCAGCAGTGAAGGTCCGGGTGGAGGCGGTAATCAGCCCCAGCATTTT
many	TRBV6-5	NA	TRBJ2-5	CASSYSRKQETQYF	TGTGCCAGCAGTTATAGCCGTAAACAAGAGACCCAGTACTTC
NA	TRBV7-8	NA	TRBJ1-4	CASSLAPGPPLPNEKLFF	TGTGCCAGCAGCTTAGCGCCAGGACCGCCGTTACCTAATGAAAAACTGTTTTTT
NA	TRBV7-9	NA	TRBJ2-7	CASSPSTVSSYEQYF	TGCGCCAGCAGCCCATCGACGGTTAGCTCCTACGAGCAGTACTTC
NA	TRBV20-1	NA	TRBJ1-2	CSARKILTEPYGYTF	TGCAGTGCTAGAAAAATTCTGACGGAGCCCTATGGCTACACCTTC
NA	TRBV5-2	NA	TRBJ2-5	CASNNRGPGGTQYF	TGTGCCAGCAATAACCGGGGACCAGGCGGGACCCAGTACTTC
few	TRBV7-8	NA	TRBJ1-4	CASSLGPRQIRPNEKLFF	TGTGCCAGCAGCTTAGGGCCCCGACAGATCCGGCCTAATGAAAAACTGTTTTTT
few	TRBV20-1	NA	TRBJ1-2	CSAVQGKFRGYTF	TGCAGTGCTGTACAGGGAAAATTCCGTGGCTACACCTTC
many	TRBV29-1	NA	TRBJ1-4	CSVAKGTATNEKLFF	TGCAGCGTTGCGAAGGGGACCGCAACTAATGAAAAACTGTTTTTT